This T cell receptor (beta chain) is drawn from a study of CD8 T cells in ankylosing spondylitis. General study findings and limits: Reportedly, disease-linked clones are significantly enriched in ankylosing spondylitis patients' matched synovial fluid. What appeared characteristic of ankylosing spondylitis blood was a TCR beta motif of eight or nine highly homologous variants. In the blood and synovial fluid of reactive arthritis, some motif variants had been previously reported.

Generation of TCR beta libraries employed quantitative 5'-RACE incorporating molecular barcodes. TCRdb reprocessed the 5' RACE reads with MiXCR, giving one entry per CDR3 protein. The sample has 27,000 or so distinct CDR3 sequences; over 6.5% are singletons. Germline-derived CDR1 and CDR2 are SEHNR and FQNEAQ (reference sequence). V shed 1 base and J 4 bases; nucleotides not matched to a gene: 13. The CDR3 contains 18 residues. Turning to this clonotype: Antigen: not known.

The gene calls are TRBV7-9 and TRBJ2-1; 7 bases are a match to TRBD2. The sample consisted of blood. The sequence derives from a male donor with ankylosing spondylitis or in good health (not recorded which). The CDR3 sequence: CASSLVTGGGIGYNEQFF. The CDR3 nucleotides are TGTGCCAGCAGCTTAGTAACGGGGGGAGGAATCGGGTACAATGAGCAGTTCTTC.